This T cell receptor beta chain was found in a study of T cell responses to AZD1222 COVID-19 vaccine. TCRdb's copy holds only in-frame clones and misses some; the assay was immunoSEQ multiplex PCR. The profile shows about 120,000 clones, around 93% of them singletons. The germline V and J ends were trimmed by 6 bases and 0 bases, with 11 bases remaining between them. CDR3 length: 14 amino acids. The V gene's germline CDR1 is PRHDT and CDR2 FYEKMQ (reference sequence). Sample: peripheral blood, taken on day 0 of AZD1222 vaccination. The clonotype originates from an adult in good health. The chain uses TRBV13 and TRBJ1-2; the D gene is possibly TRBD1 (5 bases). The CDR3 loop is CASSLDTANYGYTF. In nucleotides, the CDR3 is TGTGCCAGCAGTCTGGACACCGCTAACTATGGCTACACCTTC.